These 16 T cell receptor beta chains came from one sample sequenced in a study of OX40 agonist ivuxolimab in advanced cancers. Library preparation used the immunoSEQ multiplex PCR assay. What TCRdb holds here is the immuneACCESS table cut down to in-frame rearrangements. Part of the clones is not present; checked against another copy, under half of the missing clones reflect an unresolved V gene, and the others are unexplained. The sample data list about 58,000 clones, and 75% to 85% of these were observed just once. The top ten hold roughly 1.1% of the sample. Source: CD4+ or CD8+ T cells sorted from blood, taken in a trial of the OX40 agonist ivuxolimab. The receptors were sampled from an adult with an advanced solid tumor such as melanoma, head and neck, liver or kidney cancer.

This clone was counted a few times. V usage is TRBV14 and J usage is TRBJ1-5; D unresolved. Germline V lookup: CDR1 SGHDN, CDR2 FVKESK. The CDR3 runs 13 residues. V lost 0 bases and J 5 bases, leaving 5 bases between the germline ends. This chain's CDR3 is CASSQDTHQPQHF. CDR3 DNA sequence: TGTGCCAGCAGCCAAGACACACATCAGCCCCAGCATTTT.

The chain joins TRBV7-2 to TRBJ2-3, with 7 positions matching TRBD1. The V segment lost 4 bases and the J segment 4 bases; nucleotides outside the gene matches: 5. Looked up from germline, CDR1 is SGHTA and CDR2 is FQGNSA. The CDR3 is made up of 14 amino acids. The CDR3 DNA is TGTGCCAGCAGCTCGGGACAGTACTCAGATACGCAGTATTTT. Translated, it gives CASSSGQYSDTQYF. The complete variable domain, with remaining parts taken from reference TRBV7-2 and TRBJ2-3, reads GAGVSQSPSNKVTEKGKDVELRCDPISGHTALYWYRQSLGQGLEFLIYFQGNSAPDKSGLPSDRFSAERTGGSVSTLTIQRTQQEDSAVYLCASSSGQYSDTQYFGPGTRLTVL.

This chain links TRBV5-1 with TRBJ2-2, with 9 positions matching TRBD2. The CDR3 spans 17 residues. Germline CDR1 is SGHRS and CDR2 is YFSETQ. J gave up 6 bases and V 0 bases, and 9 bases lay outside the gene matches. CDR3 DNA sequence: TGCGCCAGCAGCTTGGTACCAACGCGGGGGGGAGCCGGGGAGCTGTTTTTT. Amino acid sequence: CASSLVPTRGGAGELFF.

The V gene is TRBV5-1, the J gene TRBJ2-7; D uncertain. Germline V gives CDR1 SGHRS, CDR2 YFSETQ. Trimming left V 0 bases short and J 2 bases short, with 18 bases between. CDR3 length: 17 amino acids. In DNA form, the CDR3 reads TGCGCCAGCAGCTTGGGGACCGGGTGGCAGGTCGCCTACGAGCAGTACTTC. It encodes CASSLGTGWQVAYEQYF.

The chain employs TRBV7-8 and TRBJ1-2, with TRBD1 as a possible D gene (5 bases). CDR1 is SGHVS, CDR2 FQNEAQ, per germline. This CDR3 comprises 15 residues. V lost 9 bases, J lost 7 bases, and 24 bases lay in between. This CDR3 reads CASRAPGPMTGGYTF. CDR3 DNA sequence: TGTGCCAGTAGAGCCCCGGGACCCATGACGGGTGGCTACACCTTC.

This clone was seen a few times. This chain uses TRBV2 with TRBJ2-7; tentative D call: TRBD1 (5 bases). CDR3 size: 16 residues. V lost 3 bases, J lost 6 bases, and 21 bases lay in between. Germline V CDR1 and CDR2: SNHLY, FYNNEI. CDR3 DNA: TGTGCCAGCAGTGACGGCAGGGCACAAATCCTGGGCGAGCAGTACTTC. Its protein product is CASSDGRAQILGEQYF.

This clone appeared a few times. The J gene is TRBJ1-1, the V gene TRBV9, with 9 bases fitting TRBD1. V lost 3 bases to trimming and J lost 1 base; unmatched junction nucleotides: 4. This CDR3 spans 15 amino acids. Germline CDR1 SGDLS, CDR2 YYNGEE. CDR3 region: CASSEATGGNTEAFF. The CDR3 bases are TGTGCCAGCAGCGAGGCGACAGGGGGGAACACTGAAGCTTTCTTT.

About this clone: Mismatch with germline at one junction end may stem from a read error. The rearrangement uses TRBV6-6 and TRBJ2-2; 7 nucleotides agree with TRBD2. The CDR3 sequence is 15 residues long. The germline V gene encodes CDR1 MNHNY and CDR2 SVGAGI (reference sequence). The CDR3 region is CASTYSGANTGELFF. The CDR3 bases are TGTGCCAGCACTTACAGCGGGGCGAACACCGGGGAGCTGTTTTTT.

The chain couples TRBV30 to TRBJ1-1; D remains unclear. CDR3 length equals 11 residues. Looked up from germline, CDR1 is GTSNPN and CDR2 is SVGIG (reference sequence). The V and J ends lost 4 bases and 1 base respectively, with 4 bases between them. CDR3 in amino acids: CAWKQNTEAFF. The CDR3 DNA is TGTGCCTGGAAACAGAACACTGAAGCTTTCTTT.

The V gene is TRBV6-6, the J gene TRBJ2-7; 12 nucleotides agree with TRBD2. CDR1 and CDR2 from the germline V gene are MNHNY and SVGAGI (reference sequence). The CDR3 has 14 amino acids. V lost 6 bases, J lost 3 bases, and 3 bases stayed unmatched. The CDR3 here is CASSRTSGDYEQYF. The DNA of the CDR3 is TGTGCCAGCAGCCGGACTAGCGGGGACTACGAGCAGTACTTC.

The gene calls are TRBV21-1 and TRBJ2-7; TRBD1 was called by the table and not checked on the DNA. TRBV21-1 is marked as a pseudogene. The CDR3 length is 13 residues. CDR3 in amino acids: CASQPPGSYEQYF. For the CDR3, the DNA is TGTGCCAGCCAACCCCCAGGGTCCTACGAGCAGTACTTC.

The chain recombines TRBV6-1 with TRBJ2-2; 7 nucleotides align to TRBD1. The germline V gene encodes CDR1 MNHNS and CDR2 SASEGT. The junction had 10 bases not matched to a gene; V was cut back by 6 bases and J by 9 bases. The CDR3 totals 14 residues. The CDR3 DNA follows: TGTGCCAGCAGGATAACAGGGGTTAGTAGGGAGCTGTTTTTT. Amino acids: CASRITGVSRELFF.

The chain combines TRBV11-2 with TRBJ2-5; TRBD2 agrees at 11 bases. Unmatched junction bases numbered 6, after V lost 5 bases and J lost 4 bases. CDR1 is SGHAT and CDR2 is FQNNGV in the germline V gene. The CDR3 has 15 residues. The DNA of the CDR3 is TGTGCCAGCAGCCCAGAGACTAGCGGGGCAGAGACCCAGTACTTC. Translation gives CASSPETSGAETQYF.

This clone was detected only a few times. The gene calls are TRBV12-5 and TRBJ1-1, with TRBD1 matching over 8 bases. After removal of 3 bases from V and 0 bases from J, the junction contained 12 bases not matched to a gene. This CDR3 spans 18 amino acids. Germline V lookup: CDR1 LGHNT, CDR2 FRNRAP. CDR3 sequence (DNA): TGTGCTAGTGGTTTTCACCGGGACAGGCGACGACTGAACACTGAAGCTTTCTTT. It translates to CASGFHRDRRRLNTEAFF.

The gene calls are TRBV5-1 and TRBJ1-1; the D is unclear. Germline lookup yields CDR1 SGHRS and CDR2 YFSETQ. V was cut by 2 bases and J by 2 bases, with 16 bases left in between. This CDR3 region has 16 residues. Here the CDR3 reads CASSLGWSNANTEAFF. Written as DNA, the CDR3 is TGCGCCAGCAGCTTAGGTTGGTCGAACGCTAACACTGAAGCTTTCTTT.

The chain carries TRBV6-4 and TRBJ2-1, with TRBD1 matching 7 bases. The junction had 5 bases not matched to a gene; V was cut back by 4 bases and J by 8 bases. Germline CDR1 is MRHNA and CDR2 is SNTAGT. The CDR3 consists of 13 residues. CDR3 nucleotides: TGTGCCAGCAGTGCCGTGGGGACAGATGAGCAGTTCTTC. Encoded protein: CASSAVGTDEQFF.